This T cell receptor (beta chain) was documented in a study of blood T cell repertoires in COVID-19 (dated by TCRdb to about 2020). In terms of the full investigation: Samples covering the acute and convalescent phases of COVID-19 were provided by collaborators in the United States, Italy and Spain. The material from the prospective study consisted of cDNA or gDNA derived from T cells, B-cell-depleted T cells, or PBMCs. Subjects who had been exposed to COVID-19, were actively infected with it, or had recovered from it provided the deeply sampled blood TCRbeta repertoires that made up the dataset. The repertoires were released in a freely available public database intended as a resource for research on the immune response to SARS-CoV-2. Samples were obtained from the ongoing ImmuneRACE study (first 160 participants) and from approximately 1,200 subjects provided by 6 global collaborators. Nearly every sample came with metadata listing a de-identified subject ID, COVID-19 status, age in years and sex. Where available, HLA class I and class II types were obtained from metadata supplied by the sample provider rather than from assay-based typing. Overall study outcomes, separate from this receptor: The amount of clinical and demographic metadata varied by source and participant and was provided uncurated.

Collaborating institutions collected whole blood in K2EDTA tubes following their own protocols. For TCRbeta analysis, collaborators shipped samples in one of three forms: frozen whole blood, isolated PBMCs, or DNA extracted from either of those sample types. As encoded in the germline V gene, CDR1 is MDHEN while CDR2 is SYDVKM. The V end gives up 4 bases and the J end 2 bases, leaving 5 bases in the junction not matched to a gene. Inclusive of the bounding cysteine and phenylalanine, the CDR3 is 14 residues long. The CDR3 DNA has 42 bases and is translated from base 1. The immunoSEQ Assay, a bias-controlled multiplex PCR, was used to amplify TCRbeta CDR3 regions from genomic DNA. As for how the authors treated the data: Within the assay, amplification of reference gene primers was used to estimate how many nucleated cells each sample contained. To quantify the absolute abundance of each unique TCRbeta CDR3 rearrangement, sequence reads were collapsed and filtered. For each sample, productive Simpson clonality was calculated as the square root of Simpson's diversity index over productive rearrangements. This immuneACCESS table, as held by TCRdb, lists in-frame sequences with V and J called but not all clones. Of the missing ones, under half trace to an unresolved V gene in checked studies; the others have no known cause. Clone size and the V and J calls come from that table; the DNA yielded D and trimming. Present in this sample are 70,000 to 85,000 clones, approximately 80% of which were seen just once. The ten top clones hold around a sixth of the sample.

In the case of this clone: Its antigen is not yet known. One base away there is no much larger clone; base qualities are not given.

Recombination joined TRBV28 with TRBJ2-7, with 7 bases aligning to TRBD1. This TCR was recovered from a woman older than 75 with acute or convalescent COVID-19. Sample: peripheral blood. The CDR3 amino acid sequence is: CASSSTGTAYEQYF. In nucleotides, the sequence is TGTGCCAGCAGTTCCACGGGGACAGCCTACGAGCAGTACTTC. Joined to the reference TRBV28 and TRBJ2-7 proteins, this CDR3 gives the full variable domain: DVKVTQSSRYLVKRTGEKVFLECVQDMDHENMFWYRQDPGLGLRLIYFSYDVKMKEKGDIPEGYSVSREKKERFSLILESASTNQTSMYLCASSSTGTAYEQYFGPGTRLTVT.